One sample yielded the 10 T cell receptor beta chains listed below, sequenced in a study of T cell responses to AZD1222 COVID-19 vaccine. Using immunoSEQ multiplex PCR, the repertoire was profiled, and TCRdb retains in-frame clones only, with some absent. The table has about 100,000 clones, roughly 89% seen once. Here the sequenced sample was peripheral blood, taken on day 0 of AZD1222 vaccination. The receptors originated from an adult in good health.

V and J are TRBV20-1 and TRBJ1-5; D is uncertain. Germline values: CDR1 DFQATT, CDR2 SNEGSKA (reference sequence). The germline V and J ends were trimmed by 3 bases and 12 bases, with 12 bases remaining between them. This CDR3 contains 11 residues. This chain's CDR3 is CSASRGQIQHF. CDR3 DNA: TGCAGTGCTAGTCGTGGGCAGATCCAGCATTTT.

This clone has only one observation. The V and J genes are TRBV7-9 and TRBJ2-1, with 8 bases lining up with TRBD2. Germline CDR1 SEHNR, CDR2 FQNEAQ (reference sequence). V was clipped by 5 bases and J by 8 bases; unmatched bases: 20. This CDR3 is built from 18 residues. The CDR3 bases are TGTGCCAGCAGCCTCCAGAAGCCGGGACTAGGTGGGGCCGATGAGCAGTTCTTC. Translated, it gives CASSLQKPGLGGADEQFF. The complete variable domain, with remaining parts taken from reference TRBV7-9 and TRBJ2-1, reads DTGVSQNPRHKITKRGQNVTFRCDPISEHNRLYWYRQTLGQGPEFLTYFQNEAQLEKSRLLSDRFSAERPKGSFSTLEIQRTEQGDSAMYLCASSLQKPGLGGADEQFFGPGTRLTVL.

This chain uses TRBV12-3 or TRBV12-4 with TRBJ1-2; D uncertain. The CDR3 is made up of 13 amino acids. V was cut by 3 bases and J by 9 bases, with 14 bases left in between. The CDR3 protein is CASSFSSGERYTF. The CDR3 DNA sequence: TGTGCCAGCAGTTTTTCGTCCGGGGAACGCTACACCTTC.

The V call is TRBV5-4, the J call TRBJ1-2, with unresolved D. This CDR3 has 12 amino acids. Germline V gives CDR1 SGHNT, CDR2 YYREEE (reference sequence). The V end was cut by 6 bases, the J end by 1 base, with 7 bases between. For the CDR3, the DNA is TGTGCCAGCACCGGAGTTAACTATGGCTACACCTTC. This encodes CASTGVNYGYTF.

The chain has TRBV11-2 and TRBJ1-2, with D possibly matching TRBD1 (5 bases). The V end lost 4 bases, the J end lost 4 bases, and 22 bases lay between the germline ends. Germline-derived CDR1 and CDR2 are SGHAT and FQNNGV. The CDR3 sequence is 17 residues long. CDR3: CASSSPGRRGGRYGYTF. For the CDR3, the DNA is TGTGCCAGCAGCTCCCCCGGCAGGAGGGGTGGCCGCTATGGCTACACCTTC.

The chain employs TRBV3-1 (or the pseudogene TRBV3-2) and TRBJ1-1; D is undetermined. The V gene's germline CDR1 is LGHDT and CDR2 YNNKEL (reference sequence). There are 15 residues in the CDR3. Trimming pared 7 bases from V and 5 bases from J, leaving 20 bases between. Here the CDR3 DNA reads TGTGCCAGCACCCGTACCAACTCTATCGGGACTGAAGCTTTCTTT. It encodes CASTRTNSIGTEAFF.

In this sample, this clone turned up a few times. This chain links TRBV29-1 with TRBJ2-5, with 7 bases identical to TRBD1. Germline CDR1 and CDR2: SQVTM and ANQGSEA. CDR3 size: 14 residues. With 4 bases clipped from V and 1 base from J, the junction kept 6 bases outside the gene matches. This CDR3 is CSVAHGTAQETQYF. In nucleotides, the CDR3 is TGCAGCGTTGCCCACGGGACAGCCCAAGAGACCCAGTACTTC.

The J gene is TRBJ1-1, the V gene TRBV5-4, with TRBD1 as a possible D gene (5 bases). The V end was cut by 5 bases, the J end by 1 base, with 12 bases between. Germline V lookup: CDR1 SGHNT, CDR2 YYREEE (reference sequence). The CDR3 extends over 14 amino acids. For the CDR3, the DNA is TGTGCCAGCAGACGAGACAGAGAGAACACTGAAGCTTTCTTT. It is translated as CASRRDRENTEAFF.

V usage is TRBV2 and J usage is TRBJ2-1; D possibly corresponds to TRBD2 (6 bases). This CDR3 spans 15 amino acids. V was clipped by 4 bases and J by 0 bases, with 10 bases between them. Germline V gene sequence: CDR1 SNHLY, CDR2 FYNNEI. The CDR3 nucleotides read TGTGCCAGCAGTGGGGACTCCTACTCCTACAATGAGCAGTTCTTC. It translates to CASSGDSYSYNEQFF.

For this clone: The same CDR3 can be traced to other DNA sequences in this sample. The V call is TRBV12-3 or TRBV12-4, the J call TRBJ2-3; no firm D call. V lost 6 bases and J 2 bases, leaving 6 bases between the germline ends. CDR3 size: 12 residues. The CDR3 DNA reads as TGTGCCAGCAGCCTCTCCACAGATACGCAGTATTTT. Its protein is CASSLSTDTQYF.